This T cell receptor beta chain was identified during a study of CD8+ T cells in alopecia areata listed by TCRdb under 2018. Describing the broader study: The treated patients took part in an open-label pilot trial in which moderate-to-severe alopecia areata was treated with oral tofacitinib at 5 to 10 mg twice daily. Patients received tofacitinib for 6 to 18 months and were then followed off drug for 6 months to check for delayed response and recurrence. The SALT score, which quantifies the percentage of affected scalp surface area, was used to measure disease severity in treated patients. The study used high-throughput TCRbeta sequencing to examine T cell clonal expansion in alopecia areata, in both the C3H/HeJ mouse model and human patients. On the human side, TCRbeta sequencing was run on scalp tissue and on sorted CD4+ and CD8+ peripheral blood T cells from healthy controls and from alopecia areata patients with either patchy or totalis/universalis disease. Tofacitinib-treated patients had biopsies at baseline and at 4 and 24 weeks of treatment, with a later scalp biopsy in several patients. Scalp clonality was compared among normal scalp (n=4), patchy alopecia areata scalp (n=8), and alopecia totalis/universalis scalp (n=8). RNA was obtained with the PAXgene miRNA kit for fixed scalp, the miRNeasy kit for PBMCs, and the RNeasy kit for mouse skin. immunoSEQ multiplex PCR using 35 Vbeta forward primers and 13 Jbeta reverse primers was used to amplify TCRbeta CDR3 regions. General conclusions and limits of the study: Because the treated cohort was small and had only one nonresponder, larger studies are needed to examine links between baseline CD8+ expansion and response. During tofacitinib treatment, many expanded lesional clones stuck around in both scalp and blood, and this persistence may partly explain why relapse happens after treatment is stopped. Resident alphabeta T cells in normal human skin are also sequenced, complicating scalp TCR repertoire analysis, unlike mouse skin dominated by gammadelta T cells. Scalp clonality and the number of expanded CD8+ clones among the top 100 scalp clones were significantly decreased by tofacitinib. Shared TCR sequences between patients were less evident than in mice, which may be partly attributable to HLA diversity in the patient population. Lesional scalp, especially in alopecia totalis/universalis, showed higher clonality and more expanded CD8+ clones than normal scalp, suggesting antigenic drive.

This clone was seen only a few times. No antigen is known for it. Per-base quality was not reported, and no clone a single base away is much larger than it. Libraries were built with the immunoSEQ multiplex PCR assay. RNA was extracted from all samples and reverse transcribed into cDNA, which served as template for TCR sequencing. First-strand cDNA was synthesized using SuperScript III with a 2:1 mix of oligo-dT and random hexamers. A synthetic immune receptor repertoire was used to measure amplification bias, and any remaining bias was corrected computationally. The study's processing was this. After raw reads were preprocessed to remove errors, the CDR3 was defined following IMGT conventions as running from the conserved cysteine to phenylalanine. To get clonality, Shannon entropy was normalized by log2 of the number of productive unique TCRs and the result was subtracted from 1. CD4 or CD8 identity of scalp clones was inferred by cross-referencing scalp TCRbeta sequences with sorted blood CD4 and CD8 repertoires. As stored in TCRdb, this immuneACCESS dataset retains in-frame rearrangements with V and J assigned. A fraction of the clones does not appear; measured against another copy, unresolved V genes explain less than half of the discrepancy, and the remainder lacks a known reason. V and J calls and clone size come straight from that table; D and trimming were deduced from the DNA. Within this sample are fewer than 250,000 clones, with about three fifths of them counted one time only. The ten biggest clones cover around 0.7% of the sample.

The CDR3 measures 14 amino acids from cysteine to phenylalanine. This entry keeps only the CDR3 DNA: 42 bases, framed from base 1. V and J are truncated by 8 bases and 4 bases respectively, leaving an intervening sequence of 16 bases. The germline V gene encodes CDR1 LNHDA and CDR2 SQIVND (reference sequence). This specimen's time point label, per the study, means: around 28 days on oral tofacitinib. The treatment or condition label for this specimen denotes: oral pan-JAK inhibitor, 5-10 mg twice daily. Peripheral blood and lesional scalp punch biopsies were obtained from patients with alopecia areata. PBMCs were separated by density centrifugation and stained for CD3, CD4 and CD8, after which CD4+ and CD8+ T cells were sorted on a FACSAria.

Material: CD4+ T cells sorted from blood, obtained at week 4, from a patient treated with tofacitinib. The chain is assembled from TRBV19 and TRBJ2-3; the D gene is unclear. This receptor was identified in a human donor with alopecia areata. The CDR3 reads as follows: CASSSGPTADTQYF. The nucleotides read TGTGCCAGTTCATCCGGTCCCACGGCAGATACGCAGTATTTT.